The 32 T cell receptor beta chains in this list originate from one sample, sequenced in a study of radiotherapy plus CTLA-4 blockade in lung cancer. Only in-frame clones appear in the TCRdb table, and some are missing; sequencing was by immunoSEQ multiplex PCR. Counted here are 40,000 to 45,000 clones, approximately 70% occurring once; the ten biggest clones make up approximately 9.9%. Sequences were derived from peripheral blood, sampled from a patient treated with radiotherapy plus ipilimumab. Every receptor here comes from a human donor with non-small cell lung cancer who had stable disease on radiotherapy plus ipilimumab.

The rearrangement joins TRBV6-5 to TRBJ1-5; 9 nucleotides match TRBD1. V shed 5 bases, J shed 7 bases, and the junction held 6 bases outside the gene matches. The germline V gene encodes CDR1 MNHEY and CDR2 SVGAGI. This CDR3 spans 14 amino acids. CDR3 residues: CASSQDRGGQPQHF. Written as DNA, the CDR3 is TGTGCCAGCAGTCAGGACAGGGGTGGCCAGCCCCAGCATTTT.

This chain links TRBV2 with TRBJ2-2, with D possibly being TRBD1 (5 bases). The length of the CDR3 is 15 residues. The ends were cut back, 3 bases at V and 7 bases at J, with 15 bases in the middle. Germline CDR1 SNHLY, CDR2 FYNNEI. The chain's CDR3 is CASSDTPPTGGELFF. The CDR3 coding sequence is TGTGCCAGCAGTGATACCCCCCCAACAGGCGGGGAGCTGTTTTTT.

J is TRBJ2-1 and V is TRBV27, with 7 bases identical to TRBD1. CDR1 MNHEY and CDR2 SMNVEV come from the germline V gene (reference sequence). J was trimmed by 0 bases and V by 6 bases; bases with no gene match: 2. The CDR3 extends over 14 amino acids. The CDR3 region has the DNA TGTGCCAGCAGGACAGGGAGCTCCTACAATGAGCAGTTCTTC. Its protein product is CASRTGSSYNEQFF.

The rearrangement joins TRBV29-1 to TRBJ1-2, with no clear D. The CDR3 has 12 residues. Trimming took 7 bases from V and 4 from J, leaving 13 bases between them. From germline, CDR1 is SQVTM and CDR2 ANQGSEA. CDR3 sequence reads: CSGAGAGYGYTF. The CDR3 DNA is TGCAGCGGGGCAGGCGCTGGCTATGGCTACACCTTC. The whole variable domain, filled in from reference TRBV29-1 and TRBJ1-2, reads SAVISQKPSRDICQRGTSLTIQCQVDSQVTMMFWYRQQPGQSLTLIATANQGSEATYESGFVIDKFPISRPNLTFSTLTVSNMSPEDSSIYLCSGAGAGYGYTFGSGTRLTVV.

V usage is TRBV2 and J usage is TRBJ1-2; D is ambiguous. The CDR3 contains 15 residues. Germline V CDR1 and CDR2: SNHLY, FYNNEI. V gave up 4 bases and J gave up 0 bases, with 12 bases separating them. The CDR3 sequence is CASSGWAVANYGYTF. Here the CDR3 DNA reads TGTGCCAGCAGTGGATGGGCAGTTGCTAACTATGGCTACACCTTC.

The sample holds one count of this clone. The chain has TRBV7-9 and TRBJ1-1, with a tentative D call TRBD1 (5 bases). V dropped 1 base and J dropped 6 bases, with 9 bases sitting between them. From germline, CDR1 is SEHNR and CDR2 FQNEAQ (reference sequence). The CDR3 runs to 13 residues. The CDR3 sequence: CASSLVDISEAFF. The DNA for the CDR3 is TGTGCCAGCAGCTTAGTGGACATCTCTGAAGCTTTCTTT.

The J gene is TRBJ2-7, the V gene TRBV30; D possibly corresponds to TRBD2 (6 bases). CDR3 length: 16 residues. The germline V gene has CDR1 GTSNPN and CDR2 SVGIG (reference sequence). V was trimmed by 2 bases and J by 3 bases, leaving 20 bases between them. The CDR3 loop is CAWSIERAGSGYEQYF. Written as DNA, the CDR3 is TGTGCCTGGAGTATCGAACGGGCGGGATCGGGCTACGAGCAGTACTTC.

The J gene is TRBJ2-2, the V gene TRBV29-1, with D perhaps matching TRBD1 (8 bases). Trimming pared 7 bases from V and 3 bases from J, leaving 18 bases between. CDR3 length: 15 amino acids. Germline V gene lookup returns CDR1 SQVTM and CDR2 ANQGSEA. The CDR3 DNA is TGCAGCGCGGGGGGTGGACAGGGACACACCGGGGAGCTGTTTTTT. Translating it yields CSAGGGQGHTGELFF.

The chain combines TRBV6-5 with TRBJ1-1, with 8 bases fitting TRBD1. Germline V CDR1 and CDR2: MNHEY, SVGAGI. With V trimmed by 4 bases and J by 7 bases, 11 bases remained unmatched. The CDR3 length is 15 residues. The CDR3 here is CASSWAGGSFIEAFF. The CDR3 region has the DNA TGTGCCAGCAGTTGGGCAGGGGGCAGTTTCATTGAAGCTTTCTTT.

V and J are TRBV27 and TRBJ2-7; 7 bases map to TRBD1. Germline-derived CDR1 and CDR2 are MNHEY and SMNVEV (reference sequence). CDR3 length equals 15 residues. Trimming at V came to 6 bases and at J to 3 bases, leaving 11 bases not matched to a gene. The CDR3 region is CASSPTGQVHYEQYF. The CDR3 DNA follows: TGTGCCAGCAGCCCTACCGGACAGGTACACTACGAGCAGTACTTC.

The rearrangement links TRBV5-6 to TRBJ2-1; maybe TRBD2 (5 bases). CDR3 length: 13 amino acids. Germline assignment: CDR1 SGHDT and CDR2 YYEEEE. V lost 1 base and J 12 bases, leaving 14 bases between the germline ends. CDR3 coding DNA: TGTGCCAGCAGCTTGTCGTGGAAAGGGAGGCAGTTCTTC. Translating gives CASSLSWKGRQFF.

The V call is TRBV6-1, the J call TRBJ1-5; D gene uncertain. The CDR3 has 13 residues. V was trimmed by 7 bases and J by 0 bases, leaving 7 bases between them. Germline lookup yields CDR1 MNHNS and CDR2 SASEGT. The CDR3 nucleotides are TGTGCCAGCAAGAGCCATAGCAATCAGCCCCAGCATTTT. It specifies CASKSHSNQPQHF.

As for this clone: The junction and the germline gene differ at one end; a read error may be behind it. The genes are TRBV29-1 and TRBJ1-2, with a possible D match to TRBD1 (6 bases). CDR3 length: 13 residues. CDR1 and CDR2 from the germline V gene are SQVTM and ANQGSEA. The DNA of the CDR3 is TGCAGCGCATTAGCCGACAGGCTCTATCGCTACACCTTC. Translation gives CSALADRLYRYTF.

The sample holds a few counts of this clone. CDR3 region: CATSRSPGVYSYEQYF. The CDR3 coding sequence is TGTGCCACCAGCAGATCCCCCGGGGTTTACTCCTACGAGCAGTACTTC. The rearrangement uses TRBV15 and TRBJ2-7, with D possibly matching TRBD2 (5 bases). The CDR3 is made up of 16 amino acids. Germline V gene lookup returns CDR1 LNHNV and CDR2 YYDKDF (reference sequence). V was trimmed by 2 bases and J by 0 bases, leaving 14 bases between them. The entire variable domain, with the rest obtained from reference TRBV15 and TRBJ2-7, is as follows: DAMVIQNPRYQVTQFGKPVTLSCSQTLNHNVMYWYQQKSSQAPKLLFHYYDKDFNNEADTPDNFQSRRPNTSFCFLDIRSPGLGDTAMYLCATSRSPGVYSYEQYFGPGTRLTVT.

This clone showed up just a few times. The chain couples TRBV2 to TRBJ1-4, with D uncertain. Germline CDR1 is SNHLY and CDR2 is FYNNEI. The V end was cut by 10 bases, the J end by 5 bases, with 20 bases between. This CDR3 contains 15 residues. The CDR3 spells CATRGLRVGNEKLFF. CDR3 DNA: TGTGCCACCCGAGGCCTACGGGTAGGAAATGAAAAACTGTTTTTT.

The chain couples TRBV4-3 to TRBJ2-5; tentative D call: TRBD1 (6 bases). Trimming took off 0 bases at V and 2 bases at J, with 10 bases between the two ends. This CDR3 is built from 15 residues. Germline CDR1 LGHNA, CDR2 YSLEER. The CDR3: CASSQDRRGQETQYF. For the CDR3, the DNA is TGCGCCAGCAGCCAAGATCGAAGGGGGCAAGAGACCCAGTACTTC.

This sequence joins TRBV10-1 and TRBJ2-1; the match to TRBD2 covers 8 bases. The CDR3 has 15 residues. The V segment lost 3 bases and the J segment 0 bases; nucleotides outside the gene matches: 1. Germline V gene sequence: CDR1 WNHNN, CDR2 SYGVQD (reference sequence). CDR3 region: CASSETSGSYNEQFF. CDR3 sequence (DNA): TGCGCCAGCAGTGAAACTAGCGGCTCCTACAATGAGCAGTTCTTC.

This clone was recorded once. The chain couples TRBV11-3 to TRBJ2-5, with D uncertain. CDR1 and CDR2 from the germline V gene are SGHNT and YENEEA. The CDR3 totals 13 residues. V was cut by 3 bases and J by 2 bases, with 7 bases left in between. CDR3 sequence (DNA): TGTGCCAGCAGCTTTTCACAGCAAGAGACCCAGTACTTC. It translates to CASSFSQQETQYF.

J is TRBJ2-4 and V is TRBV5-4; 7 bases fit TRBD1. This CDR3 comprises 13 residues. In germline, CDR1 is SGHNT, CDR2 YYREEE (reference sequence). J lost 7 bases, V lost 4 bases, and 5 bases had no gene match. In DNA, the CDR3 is TGTGCCAGCAGCCCCGGACAGGTGAACATTCAGTACTTC. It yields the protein CASSPGQVNIQYF.

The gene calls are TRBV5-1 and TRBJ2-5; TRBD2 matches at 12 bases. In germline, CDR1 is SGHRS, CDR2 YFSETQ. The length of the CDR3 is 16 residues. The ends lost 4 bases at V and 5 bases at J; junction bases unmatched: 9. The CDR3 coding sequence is TGCGCCAGCAGCCCTACACTAGCGGGGGGCCGGGAGACCCAGTACTTC. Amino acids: CASSPTLAGGRETQYF.

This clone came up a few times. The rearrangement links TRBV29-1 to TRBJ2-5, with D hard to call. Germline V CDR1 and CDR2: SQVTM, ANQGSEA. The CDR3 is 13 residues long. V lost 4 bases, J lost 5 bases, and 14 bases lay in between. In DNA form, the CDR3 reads TGCAGCGTTGTTCGTCTCATCGGGGAGACCCAGTACTTC. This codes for CSVVRLIGETQYF. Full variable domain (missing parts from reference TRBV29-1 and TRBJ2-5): SAVISQKPSRDICQRGTSLTIQCQVDSQVTMMFWYRQQPGQSLTLIATANQGSEATYESGFVIDKFPISRPNLTFSTLTVSNMSPEDSSIYLCSVVRLIGETQYFGPGTRLLVL.

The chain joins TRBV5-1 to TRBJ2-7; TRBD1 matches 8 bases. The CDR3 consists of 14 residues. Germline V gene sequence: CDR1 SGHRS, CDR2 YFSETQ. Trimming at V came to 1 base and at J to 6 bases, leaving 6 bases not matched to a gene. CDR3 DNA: TGCGCCAGCAGCTTGAGCGGCAGGGGGCGCGAGCAGTACTTC. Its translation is CASSLSGRGREQYF.

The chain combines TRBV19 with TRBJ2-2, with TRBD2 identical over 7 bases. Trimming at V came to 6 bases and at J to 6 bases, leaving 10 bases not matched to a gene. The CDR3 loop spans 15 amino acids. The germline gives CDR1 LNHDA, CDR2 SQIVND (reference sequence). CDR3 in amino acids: CASRPLWGGAGELFF. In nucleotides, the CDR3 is TGTGCCAGTAGACCCTTATGGGGGGGAGCCGGGGAGCTGTTTTTT.

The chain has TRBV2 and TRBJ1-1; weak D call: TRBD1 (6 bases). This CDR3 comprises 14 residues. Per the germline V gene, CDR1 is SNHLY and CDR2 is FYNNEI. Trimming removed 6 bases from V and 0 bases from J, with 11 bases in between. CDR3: CASSQQGMNTEAFF. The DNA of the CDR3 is TGTGCCAGCAGCCAACAGGGCATGAACACTGAAGCTTTCTTT.

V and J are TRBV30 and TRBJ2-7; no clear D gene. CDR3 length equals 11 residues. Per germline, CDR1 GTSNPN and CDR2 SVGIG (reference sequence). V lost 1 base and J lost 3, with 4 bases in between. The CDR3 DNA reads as TGTGCCTGGAGTGGGAGCTACGAGCAGTACTTC. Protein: CAWSGSYEQYF.

Here the CDR3 DNA reads TGTGCCAGCAGTGTGCGGGGGGGCACAGATACGCAGTATTTT. It specifies CASSVRGGTDTQYF. The rearrangement uses TRBV6-1 and TRBJ2-3, with 8 bases that match TRBD2. The CDR3 length is 14 residues. Germline V lookup: CDR1 MNHNS, CDR2 SASEGT. V dropped 4 bases and J dropped 1; count of bases not matched to a gene: 1.

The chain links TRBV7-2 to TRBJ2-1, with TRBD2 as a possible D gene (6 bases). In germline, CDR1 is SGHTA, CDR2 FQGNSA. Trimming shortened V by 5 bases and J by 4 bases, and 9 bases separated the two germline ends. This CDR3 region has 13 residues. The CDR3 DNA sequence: TGTGCCAGCAGCCCGCGGGGATACAATGAGCAGTTCTTC. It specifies CASSPRGYNEQFF.

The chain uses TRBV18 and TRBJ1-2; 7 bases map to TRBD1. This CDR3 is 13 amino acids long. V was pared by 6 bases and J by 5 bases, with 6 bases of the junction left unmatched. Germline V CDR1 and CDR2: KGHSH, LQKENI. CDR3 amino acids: CASSDLTGYGYTF. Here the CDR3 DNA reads TGTGCCAGCTCGGACCTGACAGGGTATGGCTACACCTTC.

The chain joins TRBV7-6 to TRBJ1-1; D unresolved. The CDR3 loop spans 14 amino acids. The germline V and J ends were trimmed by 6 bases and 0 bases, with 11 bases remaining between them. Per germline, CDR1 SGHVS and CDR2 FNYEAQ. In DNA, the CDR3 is TGTGCCAGCAGTCCCACGGTAATGAACACTGAAGCTTTCTTT. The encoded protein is CASSPTVMNTEAFF.

CDR3 sequence: CASSDNTNTEAFF. The CDR3 nucleotides read TGCGCCAGCAGTGATAACACCAACACTGAAGCTTTCTTT. This sequence joins TRBV10-2 and TRBJ1-1; D is unresolved. Germline values: CDR1 WSHSY, CDR2 SAAADI. The CDR3 covers 13 residues. V was clipped by 3 bases and J by 2 bases, with 7 bases between them.

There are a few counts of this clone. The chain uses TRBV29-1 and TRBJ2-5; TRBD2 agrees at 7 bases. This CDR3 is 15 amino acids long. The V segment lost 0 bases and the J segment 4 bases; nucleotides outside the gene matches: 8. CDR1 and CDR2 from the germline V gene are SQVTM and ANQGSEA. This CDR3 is CSVEDWGGVVETQYF. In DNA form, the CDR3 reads TGCAGCGTTGAAGATTGGGGAGGGGTGGTAGAGACCCAGTACTTC.

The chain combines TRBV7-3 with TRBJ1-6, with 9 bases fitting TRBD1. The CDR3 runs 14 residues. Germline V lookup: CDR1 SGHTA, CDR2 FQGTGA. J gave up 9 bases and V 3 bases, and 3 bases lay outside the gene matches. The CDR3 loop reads CASSLGTGSSPLHF. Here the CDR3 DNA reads TGTGCCAGCAGCTTGGGGACAGGGTCTTCACCCCTCCACTTT.